The 23 T cell receptor beta chains listed next were all sequenced from one sample in a study of blood T cell repertoires in COVID-19. Sequencing used immunoSEQ multiplex PCR; TCRdb keeps in-frame clones, though not all of them. This sample carries hundreds of thousands of clones, 90% of them seen once, and the ten largest clones take 0.95% to 1.3%. Sequenced: peripheral blood. These receptors all stem from a woman between 40 and 50 years old with COVID-19, enrolled during active disease.

In this sample, this clone turned up once. The chain joins TRBV6-1 to TRBJ2-7, with 8 nucleotides matching TRBD2. The junction had 7 bases not matched to a gene; V was cut back by 3 bases and J by 6 bases. Germline V gives CDR1 MNHNS, CDR2 SASEGT. CDR3 length: 14 residues. The CDR3 DNA is TGTGCCAGCAGTGATTGGCAGCGGGAGTCCGAGCAGTACTTC. Translating it yields CASSDWQRESEQYF.

The V call is TRBV27, the J call TRBJ2-7; possible D gene TRBD2, 6 bases. CDR3 length equals 15 residues. V was pared by 6 bases and J by 0 bases, with 15 bases between. CDR1 MNHEY and CDR2 SMNVEV come from the germline V gene (reference sequence). CDR3 nucleotides: TGTGCCAGCAGCGAGGGACTGGTAAGCTCCTACGAGCAGTACTTC. Its translation is CASSEGLVSSYEQYF.

The chain's CDR3 is CASSARGAVGELFF. The CDR3 DNA sequence: TGTGCCAGCAGCGCTCGTGGAGCGGTCGGGGAGCTGTTTTTT. The chain combines TRBV9 with TRBJ2-2; possibly TRBD2 for D (5 bases). Trimming left V 3 bases short and J 7 bases short, with 13 bases between. The CDR3 runs 14 residues. In germline, CDR1 is SGDLS, CDR2 YYNGEE.

This chain connects TRBV28 to TRBJ2-1, with 7 nucleotides matching TRBD1. From germline, CDR1 is MDHEN and CDR2 SYDVKM. The CDR3 totals 21 residues. Trimming cost V 2 bases and J 5 bases; bases outside gene matches: 24. CDR3: CASSLLLPRGLDGPTDNEQFF. DNA for the CDR3: TGTGCCAGCAGTTTACTGTTGCCAAGGGGGCTAGACGGCCCCACGGACAATGAGCAGTTCTTC. Based on the CDR3 plus reference TRBV28 and TRBJ2-1, the full variable domain is DVKVTQSSRYLVKRTGEKVFLECVQDMDHENMFWYRQDPGLGLRLIYFSYDVKMKEKGDIPEGYSVSREKKERFSLILESASTNQTSMYLCASSLLLPRGLDGPTDNEQFFGPGTRLTVL.

V usage is TRBV30 and J usage is TRBJ1-3, with D possibly TRBD1 on 5 matching bases. Germline CDR1 is GTSNPN and CDR2 is SVGIG (reference sequence). V was cut by 0 bases and J by 0 bases, with 12 bases left in between. The CDR3 is made up of 16 amino acids. The CDR3 sequence is CAWSVRGVSSGNTIYF. In DNA form, the CDR3 reads TGTGCCTGGAGTGTACGGGGGGTGAGCTCTGGAAACACCATATATTTT.

Comments on this clone: Other DNA sequences within the sample encode an identical CDR3. The chain combines TRBV27 with TRBJ1-2, with D maybe TRBD1 (6 bases). CDR3 length: 14 residues. V was trimmed by 5 bases and J by 0 bases, leaving 10 bases between them. Per the germline V gene, CDR1 is MNHEY and CDR2 is SMNVEV (reference sequence). The CDR3 reads CASSPRQANYGYTF. CDR3 in DNA: TGTGCCAGCAGTCCACGACAGGCTAACTATGGCTACACCTTC.

The gene calls are TRBV18 and TRBJ1-1, with 8 bases matching TRBD1. Per the germline V gene, CDR1 is KGHSH and CDR2 is LQKENI. The V segment lost 4 bases and the J segment 3 bases; nucleotides outside the gene matches: 7. CDR3 length: 15 amino acids. Here the CDR3 DNA reads TGTGCCAGCTCACTAGCAGGGGGCTTTGACACTGAAGCTTTCTTT. Protein sequence: CASSLAGGFDTEAFF.

The rearrangement links TRBV28 to TRBJ2-1, with 10 bases matching TRBD2. V lost 5 bases, J lost 7 bases, and 14 bases stayed unmatched. This CDR3 region has 17 residues. In germline, CDR1 is MDHEN, CDR2 SYDVKM. CDR3 amino acids: CASSLSPAASGSNEQFF. As DNA, the CDR3 is TGTGCCAGCAGTCTAAGCCCAGCGGCTAGCGGGAGTAATGAGCAGTTCTTC.

This CDR3 reads CASSLDGLAGPYNEQFF. CDR3 nucleotide sequence: TGTGCCAGCAGCTTGGATGGACTAGCGGGGCCCTACAATGAGCAGTTCTTC. The chain carries TRBV5-4 and TRBJ2-1; TRBD2 matches 12 bases. CDR3 size: 17 residues. J gave up 2 bases and V 0 bases, and 3 bases lay outside the gene matches. Germline V gene lookup returns CDR1 SGHNT and CDR2 YYREEE (reference sequence).

CDR3 residues: CASSSQPRDSNEKLFF. DNA of the CDR3: TGTGCCAGCAGTTCCCAACCCCGGGACAGTAATGAAAAACTGTTTTTT. The chain links TRBV28 to TRBJ1-4, with 7 nucleotides matching TRBD1. Germline CDR1 is MDHEN and CDR2 is SYDVKM. V was pared by 4 bases and J by 4 bases, with 9 bases of the junction left unmatched. The CDR3 is 16 amino acids.

The V gene is TRBV27, the J gene TRBJ2-7; maybe TRBD2 (7 bases). CDR3 length: 15 residues. The germline V and J ends were trimmed by 3 bases and 0 bases, with 12 bases remaining between them. Germline loops: CDR1 MNHEY, CDR2 SMNVEV (reference sequence). CDR3 in DNA: TGTGCCAGCAGTTTGCGGGGGCCACCCTCCTACGAGCAGTACTTC. Protein sequence: CASSLRGPPSYEQYF.

The chain recombines TRBV3-1 (or the pseudogene TRBV3-2) with TRBJ2-7; 10 bases are shared with TRBD1. Germline V CDR1 and CDR2: LGHDT, YNNKEL (reference sequence). V lost 6 bases to trimming and J lost 7 bases; unmatched junction nucleotides: 9. The length of the CDR3 is 14 residues. CDR3 nucleotides: TGTGCCAGCAGTCCTCCGGGACAGGGGAGGGAGCAGTACTTC. Residues: CASSPPGQGREQYF.

This CDR3 reads CASSPPYGIGTDTQYF. As DNA, the CDR3 is TGTGCCAGCTCACCACCGTACGGGATTGGGACAGATACGCAGTATTTT. The rearrangement joins TRBV18 to TRBJ2-3, with TRBD2 as a possible D gene (5 bases). V was pared by 0 bases and J by 3 bases, with 13 bases between. Looked up from germline, CDR1 is KGHSH and CDR2 is LQKENI. The CDR3 sequence is 16 residues long.

The V and J genes are TRBV28 and TRBJ2-3, with a weak D call TRBD1 (6 bases). The CDR3 has 18 amino acids. V lost 2 bases to trimming and J lost 4 bases, with 22 bases between them. Germline lookup yields CDR1 MDHEN and CDR2 SYDVKM. In nucleotides, the CDR3 is TGTGCCAGCAGTTTACGGACCCGCAGGGGTATTATGGCAGATACGCAGTATTTT. It yields the protein CASSLRTRRGIMADTQYF.

CDR3 in amino acids: CATSDPPAQGKNEQFF. CDR3 coding DNA: TGTGCCACCAGTGATCCGCCGGCCCAGGGGAAGAATGAGCAGTTCTTC. The rearrangement joins TRBV24-1 to TRBJ2-1; D is possibly TRBD1 (6 bases). In germline, CDR1 is KGHDR, CDR2 SFDVKD. This CDR3 contains 16 residues. V gave up 3 bases and J gave up 7 bases, with 18 bases separating them.

The J gene is TRBJ1-4, the V gene TRBV10-2; D gene ambiguous. The length of the CDR3 is 14 residues. The V end lost 6 bases, the J end lost 8 bases, and 16 bases lay between the germline ends. Germline values: CDR1 WSHSY, CDR2 SAAADI. CDR3 nucleotides: TGCGCCAGCAGCGATCGACACAGAGGGGAAAAACTGTTTTTT. This sequence encodes CASSDRHRGEKLFF.

Only a few counts were recorded for this clone. The chain has TRBV4-3 and TRBJ1-1; the D gene is possibly TRBD1 (5 bases). V lost 2 bases and J lost 1, with 14 bases in between. There are 16 residues in the CDR3. Germline loops: CDR1 LGHNA, CDR2 YSLEER. The CDR3 DNA is TGCGCCAGCAGCCAACCAGGGTTGTCCCAGAACACTGAAGCTTTCTTT. This translates into CASSQPGLSQNTEAFF.

The CDR3 DNA reads as TGTGCCAGCAGCTTAGAGGACTTCGATGGATCTAGCACAGATACGCAGTATTTT. This translates into CASSLEDFDGSSTDTQYF. This chain joins TRBV7-2 and TRBJ2-3; D is possibly TRBD2 (5 bases). The CDR3 extends over 18 amino acids. Trimming pared 1 base from V and 0 bases from J, leaving 17 bases between. Germline V gene lookup returns CDR1 SGHTA and CDR2 FQGNSA.

On this clone itself: The junction shows a germline mismatch at one end, possibly a read error. This chain connects TRBV7-7 to TRBJ2-5; 11 bases agree with TRBD2. The CDR3 spans 16 residues. The V gene's germline CDR1 is SSHAT and CDR2 FNYEAQ (reference sequence). The CDR3 nucleotides are TGTGCTAGCAGTCCATCTGGGACTAGCGGTCAAGAGACCCAGTACTTC. Its protein is CASSPSGTSGQETQYF.

Only one count was recorded for this clone. The chain combines TRBV28 with TRBJ2-7; 11 positions match TRBD2. Germline V gene data show CDR1 as MDHEN and CDR2 as SYDVKM. The CDR3 has 14 residues. With V trimmed by 6 bases and J by 3 bases, 4 bases remained unmatched. The CDR3 nucleotides are TGTGCCAGCAGGCTAGCGGGAGGTCACTACGAGCAGTACTTC. This encodes CASRLAGGHYEQYF.

The chain couples TRBV10-3 to TRBJ2-2; 13 bases align to TRBD2. The CDR3 spans 16 residues. Germline CDR1 is ENHRY and CDR2 is SYGVKD. The V segment lost 4 bases and the J segment 2 bases; nucleotides outside the gene matches: 1. DNA for the CDR3: TGTGCCATCAGTGGACTAGCGGGAGGAAACACCGGGGAGCTGTTTTTT. Residues: CAISGLAGGNTGELFF.

The rearrangement links TRBV19 to TRBJ1-4; D is ambiguous. The CDR3 is 15 amino acids. V lost 3 bases and J 7 bases, leaving 15 bases between the germline ends. The germline V gene has CDR1 LNHDA and CDR2 SQIVND (reference sequence). CDR3 nucleotide sequence: TGTGCCAGTAGTATCGGAGGCCGATCAGGTGAAAAACTGTTTTTT. Its protein product is CASSIGGRSGEKLFF.

This chain connects TRBV7-8 to TRBJ2-1; D gene uncertain. Germline CDR1 SGHVS, CDR2 FQNEAQ. Deletions cut 2 bases from V and 0 bases from J, with 8 bases between. The CDR3 runs to 15 residues. CDR3 region: CASSLLQSSYNEQFF. CDR3 nucleotides: TGTGCCAGCAGCTTATTACAGAGCTCCTACAATGAGCAGTTCTTC.